The source of this TCR beta chain is a study of shared clonotypes between healthy human individuals. In the original processing: Junction-only immunoSEQ data arrived without quality scores, meaning filtering differed. Profiling relied on immunoSEQ multiplex PCR, and the TCRdb table lists in-frame clones only, not all of them. V and J calls and clone size are as listed in that table; D and trimming were resolved from the DNA. The sample records roughly 1 million clones, around 78% being singletons. Germline CDR1 reads SNHLY; CDR2 reads FYNNEI. Trimming cost V 7 bases and J 2 bases; bases outside gene matches: 14. The CDR3 consists of 17 residues.

The chain combines TRBV2 with TRBJ2-4; 7 bases align to TRBD2. Sequenced sample: memory CD4+ T cells from PBMCs. Subset in this sample: CD45RA-negative fraction. The clonotype originates from a young man in good health. Some clones in this sample may be carry-over from other donors' samples. CDR3 amino acids: CASNDGGEQLTKNIQYF. For the CDR3, the DNA is TGTGCCAGCAACGATGGGGGGGAACAGCTAACCAAAAACATTCAGTACTTC.